Following are 15 T cell receptor beta chains from one sample sequenced in a study of cytomegalovirus exposure and HLA in healthy donors. PCR amplification relied on 60 Vbeta primers (plus 13 Jbeta primers). Sequencing used immunoSEQ multiplex PCR; TCRdb keeps in-frame clones, though not all of them. Counted here are 150,000 to 170,000 clones, nearly 80% occurring once; the ten biggest clones make up around 13%. Sequencing used PBMCs. The receptors stem from a man aged 25-40 years in good health and CMV-seropositive.

This chain joins TRBV19 and TRBJ2-7; 8 positions match TRBD1. V shed 3 bases and J 2 bases; nucleotides not matched to a gene: 3. Germline V lookup: CDR1 LNHDA, CDR2 SQIVND (reference sequence). CDR3 length equals 14 residues. In DNA, the CDR3 is TGTGCCAGTAGTATCCGGACAGGGACCTACGAGCAGTACTTC. It codes for CASSIRTGTYEQYF. Full variable domain (outside the CDR3, taken from reference TRBV19 and TRBJ2-7): DGGITQSPKYLFRKEGQNVTLSCEQNLNHDAMYWYRQDPGQGLRLIYYSQIVNDFQKGDIAEGYSVSREKKESFPLTVTSAQKNPTAFYLCASSIRTGTYEQYFGPGTRLTVT.

This chain connects TRBV9 to TRBJ2-3, with D perhaps matching TRBD2 (6 bases). Per germline, CDR1 SGDLS and CDR2 YYNGEE. V was trimmed by 6 bases and J by 4 bases, leaving 18 bases between them. This CDR3 comprises 15 residues. The CDR3 sequence is CASTTGLALSDTQYF. The CDR3 coding sequence is TGTGCCAGCACCACGGGCCTAGCGTTATCAGATACGCAGTATTTT.

This chain joins TRBV2 and TRBJ1-4; unclear D gene. CDR3 length: 14 residues. Germline-derived CDR1 and CDR2 are SNHLY and FYNNEI. V was cut by 4 bases and J by 4 bases, with 10 bases left in between. CDR3 in amino acids: CASSGARRNEKLFF. For the CDR3, the DNA is TGTGCCAGCAGTGGGGCCAGACGTAATGAAAAACTGTTTTTT.

The chain employs TRBV28 and TRBJ1-6, with TRBD1 matching over 8 bases. V shed 1 base, J shed 9 bases, and the junction held 5 bases outside the gene matches. Germline CDR1 reads MDHEN; CDR2 reads SYDVKM. CDR3 length: 15 residues. Written as DNA, the CDR3 is TGTGCCAGCAGTTTATATTCTGGACAGGGTTCACCCCTCCACTTT. Amino acids: CASSLYSGQGSPLHF.

The J gene is TRBJ2-5, the V gene TRBV4-2; TRBD1 agrees at 7 bases. The J call may be faulty, since TRBJ2-7 better matches the DNA end. Looked up from germline, CDR1 is LGHNA and CDR2 is YNFKEQ. CDR3 length: 16 amino acids. The DNA of the CDR3 is TGTGCCAGCAGCCAAGATATGGGGACAGCTTCCTACGAGCAGTACTTC. Amino acid sequence: CASSQDMGTASYEQYF.

Comment on this clone: Distinct nucleotide sequences in the sample also encode this CDR3. The chain combines TRBV6-5 with TRBJ2-7; 8 bases align to TRBD1. Germline assignment: CDR1 MNHEY and CDR2 SVGAGI. This CDR3 has 13 residues. V trimming: 5 bases; J trimming: 5 bases; junction bases outside the gene matches: 5. This CDR3 reads CASSRTGNHEQYF. CDR3 in DNA: TGTGCCAGCAGTAGGACAGGGAACCACGAGCAGTACTTC.

The rearrangement uses TRBV5-5 and TRBJ1-1; 8 bases are a match to TRBD1. CDR1 SGHKS and CDR2 YYEKEE come from the germline V gene (reference sequence). The CDR3 runs 14 residues. J was trimmed by 4 bases and V by 2 bases; bases with no gene match: 4. CDR3 nucleotides: TGTGCCAGCAGCTTAGGACAGGGAGGCACTGAAGCTTTCTTT. The encoded protein is CASSLGQGGTEAFF. Using reference TRBV5-5 and TRBJ1-1 for the parts outside the CDR3, the full variable domain is DAGVTQSPTHLIKTRGQQVTLRCSPISGHKSVSWYQQVLGQGPQFIFQYYEKEERGRGNFPDRFSARQFPNYSSELNVNALLLGDSALYLCASSLGQGGTEAFFGQGTRLTVV.

V usage is TRBV18 and J usage is TRBJ2-5; TRBD2 matches at 11 bases. V shed 4 bases and J 5 bases; nucleotides not matched to a gene: 9. This CDR3 spans 16 amino acids. In germline, CDR1 is KGHSH, CDR2 LQKENI. As DNA, the CDR3 is TGTGCCAGCTCACTGGAGACTAGCGGGACTAGGGAGACCCAGTACTTC. It is translated as CASSLETSGTRETQYF.

Note on this clone: The junction differs from germline at one of its ends, possibly a read error. The rearrangement joins TRBV27 to TRBJ2-7, with 8 bases identical to TRBD2. In germline, CDR1 is MNHEY, CDR2 SMNVEV (reference sequence). CDR3 length equals 14 residues. In DNA, the CDR3 is TGTGCCAGCAGTTTTATCGGGAGGGTTTACGAGCAGCACTTC. It encodes CASSFIGRVYEQHF.

In this sample, this clone turned up a few times. This sequence joins TRBV10-3 and TRBJ1-2; D remains ambiguous. The ends were cut back, 8 bases at V and 0 bases at J, with 7 bases in the middle. The CDR3 is 12 residues long. The germline V gene encodes CDR1 ENHRY and CDR2 SYGVKD. The CDR3 nucleotides are TGTGCCATCGGGCGGGCTAACTATGGCTACACCTTC. This sequence encodes CAIGRANYGYTF.

The rearrangement uses TRBV5-6 and TRBJ1-2; the D gene is possibly TRBD1 (6 bases). V shed 4 bases and J shed 3 bases, with 13 bases lying between them. The germline V gene encodes CDR1 SGHDT and CDR2 YYEEEE. The length of the CDR3 is 14 residues. Here the CDR3 reads CASSAGQGYYGYTF. CDR3 nucleotide sequence: TGTGCCAGCAGCGCGGGCCAGGGGTACTATGGCTACACCTTC.

A remark on this clone: The limits of the CDR3 on the DNA are not certain, so only TCRdb's listed CDR3 is given. The rearrangement joins TRBV11-2 to TRBJ2-1; the listed D gene, TRBD1, was not tested against the DNA. From its first to its last residue, the CDR3 has 13 amino acids. CDR1 is SGHAT, CDR2 FQNNGV, per germline. CDR3 residues: CASSFAQGNLVFF.

The genes are TRBV4-1 and TRBJ1-6, with D perhaps TRBD1 (6 bases). The germline V and J ends were trimmed by 1 base and 0 bases, with 10 bases remaining between them. Germline-derived CDR1 and CDR2 are MGHRA and YSYEKL. This CDR3 has 17 residues. As DNA, the CDR3 is TGCGCCAGCAGCCAAGTACAGGGTTTCTCCTATAATTCACCCCTCCACTTT. It encodes CASSQVQGFSYNSPLHF.

J is TRBJ1-1 and V is TRBV5-6; D not resolved. Trimming left V 2 bases short and J 3 bases short, with 11 bases between. CDR3 size: 14 residues. Germline CDR1 reads SGHDT; CDR2 reads YYEEEE. CDR3 sequence: CASSLADGYTEAFF. The CDR3 DNA sequence: TGTGCCAGCAGCTTAGCGGACGGATACACTGAAGCTTTCTTT.

This chain connects TRBV7-2 to TRBJ2-7; TRBD2 aligns across 8 bases. V trimming: 0 bases; J trimming: 2 bases; junction bases outside the gene matches: 6. The CDR3 sequence is 16 residues long. The germline V gene encodes CDR1 SGHTA and CDR2 FQGNSA. The CDR3 loop is CASSLASTSVTYEQYF. The DNA for the CDR3 is TGTGCCAGCAGCTTAGCGTCGACTAGCGTTACCTACGAGCAGTACTTC.